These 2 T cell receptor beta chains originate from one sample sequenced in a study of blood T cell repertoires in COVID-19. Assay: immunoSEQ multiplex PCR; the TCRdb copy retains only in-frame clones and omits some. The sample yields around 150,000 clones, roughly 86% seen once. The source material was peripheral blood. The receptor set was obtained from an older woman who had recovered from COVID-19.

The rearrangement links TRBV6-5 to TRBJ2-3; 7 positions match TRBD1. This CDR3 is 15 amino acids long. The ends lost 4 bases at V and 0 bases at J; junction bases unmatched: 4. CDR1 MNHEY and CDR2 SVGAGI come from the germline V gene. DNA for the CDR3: TGTGCCAGCAGTTTGACAGGGTTGAGCACAGATACGCAGTATTTT. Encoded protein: CASSLTGLSTDTQYF.

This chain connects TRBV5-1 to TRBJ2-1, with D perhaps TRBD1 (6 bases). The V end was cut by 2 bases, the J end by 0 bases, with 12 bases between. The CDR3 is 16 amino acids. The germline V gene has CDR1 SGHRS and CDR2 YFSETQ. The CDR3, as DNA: TGCGCCAGCAGCTTTGGGGGCCAGTACTCCTACAATGAGCAGTTCTTC. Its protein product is CASSFGGQYSYNEQFF.